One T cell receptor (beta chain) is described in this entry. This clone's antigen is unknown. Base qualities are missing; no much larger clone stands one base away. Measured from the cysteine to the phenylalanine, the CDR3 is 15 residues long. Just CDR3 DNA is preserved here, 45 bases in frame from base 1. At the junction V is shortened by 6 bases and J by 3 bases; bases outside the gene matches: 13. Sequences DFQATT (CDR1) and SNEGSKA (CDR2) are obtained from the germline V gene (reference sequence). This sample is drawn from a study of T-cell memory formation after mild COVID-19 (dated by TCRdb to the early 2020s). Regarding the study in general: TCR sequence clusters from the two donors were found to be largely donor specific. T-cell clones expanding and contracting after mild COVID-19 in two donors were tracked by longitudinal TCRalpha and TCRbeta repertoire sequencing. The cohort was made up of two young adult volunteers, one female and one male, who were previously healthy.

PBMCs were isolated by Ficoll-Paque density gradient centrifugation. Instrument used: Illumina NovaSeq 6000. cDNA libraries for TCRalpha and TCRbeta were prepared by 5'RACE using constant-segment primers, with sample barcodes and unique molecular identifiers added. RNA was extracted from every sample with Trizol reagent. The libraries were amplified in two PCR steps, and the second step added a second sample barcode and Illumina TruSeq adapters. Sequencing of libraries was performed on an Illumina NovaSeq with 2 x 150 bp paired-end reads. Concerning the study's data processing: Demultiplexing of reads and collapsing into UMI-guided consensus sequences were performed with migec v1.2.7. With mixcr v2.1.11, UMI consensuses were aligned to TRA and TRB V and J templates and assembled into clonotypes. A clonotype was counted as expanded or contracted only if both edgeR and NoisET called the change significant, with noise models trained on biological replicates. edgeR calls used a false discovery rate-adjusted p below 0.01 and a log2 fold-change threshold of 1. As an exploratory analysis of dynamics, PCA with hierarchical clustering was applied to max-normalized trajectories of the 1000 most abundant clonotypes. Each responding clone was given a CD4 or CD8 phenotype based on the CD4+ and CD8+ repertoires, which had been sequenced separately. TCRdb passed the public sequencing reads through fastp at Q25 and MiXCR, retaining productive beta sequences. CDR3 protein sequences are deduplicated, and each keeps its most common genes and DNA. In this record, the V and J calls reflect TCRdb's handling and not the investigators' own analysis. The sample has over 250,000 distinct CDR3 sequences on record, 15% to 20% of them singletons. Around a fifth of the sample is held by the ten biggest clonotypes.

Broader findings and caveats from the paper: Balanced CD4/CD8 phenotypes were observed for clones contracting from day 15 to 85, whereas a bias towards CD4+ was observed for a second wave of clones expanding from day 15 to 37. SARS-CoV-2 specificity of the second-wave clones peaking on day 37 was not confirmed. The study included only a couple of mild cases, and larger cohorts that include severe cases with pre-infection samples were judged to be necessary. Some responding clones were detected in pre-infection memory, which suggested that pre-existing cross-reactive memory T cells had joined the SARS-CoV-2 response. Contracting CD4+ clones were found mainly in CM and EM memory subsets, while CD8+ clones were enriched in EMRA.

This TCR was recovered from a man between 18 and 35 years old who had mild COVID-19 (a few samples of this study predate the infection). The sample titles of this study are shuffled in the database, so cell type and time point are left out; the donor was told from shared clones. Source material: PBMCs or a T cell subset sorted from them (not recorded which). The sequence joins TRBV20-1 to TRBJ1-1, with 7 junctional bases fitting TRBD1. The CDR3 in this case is CSAPRQGTWDTEAFF. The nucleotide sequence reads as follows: TGCAGTGCCCCGAGACAGGGTACTTGGGACACTGAAGCTTTCTTT.